What follows are 26 T cell receptor beta chains derived from one specimen sequenced in a study of graft-versus-host responses after intestinal transplantation. These receptors' targets are unknown. Assay: immunoSEQ multiplex PCR; the TCRdb copy retains only in-frame clones and omits some. The sample includes roughly 120,000 clones, around 94% of them seen just once. The material sequenced was unstimulated CD4+ T cells sorted from spleen or lymph node cells, taken before transplant. These receptors all come from a human donor who was the organ donor for an intestinal transplant.

CDR3 sequence reads: CASSLPQGGEQYF. DNA of the CDR3: TGTGCCAGCAGTTTACCGCAGGGCGGCGAGCAGTACTTC. V usage is TRBV5-5 and J usage is TRBJ2-7; the D gene is possibly TRBD1 (5 bases). CDR3 length: 13 amino acids. Per germline, CDR1 SGHKS and CDR2 YYEKEE (reference sequence). The V gene lost 5 bases and the J gene lost 6 bases, with 15 bases spanning the gap.

The rearrangement links TRBV11-2 to TRBJ1-1; 8 bases agree with TRBD1. The trim removed 6 bases at V and 3 bases at J, leaving 12 bases unmatched. This CDR3 is 16 amino acids long. Germline CDR1 is SGHAT and CDR2 is FQNNGV. CDR3: CASSSTRQGRDTEAFF. The CDR3 DNA is TGTGCCAGCAGTTCTACCAGACAGGGGAGGGACACTGAAGCTTTCTTT.

This clone has just one count. As DNA, the CDR3 is TGTGCCAGCAGTTATGACCGGACCTACGAGCAGTACTTC. This codes for CASSYDRTYEQYF. The V call is TRBV6-1, the J call TRBJ2-7; D not certain. V was cut by 5 bases and J by 2 bases, with 10 bases left in between. CDR1 and CDR2 (germline): MNHNS, SASEGT. This CDR3 comprises 13 residues.

The chain combines TRBV7-2 with TRBJ2-7; 11 nucleotides align to TRBD2. The J call could be wrong; TRBJ2-5 is a better fit for the DNA end. Germline V gene lookup returns CDR1 SGHTA and CDR2 FQGNSA. CDR3 length: 14 residues. CDR3 DNA: TGTGCCAGCAGCTCGACTAGCGGGATAGAGACCCAGTACTTC. Protein sequence: CASSSTSGIETQYF.

V is TRBV5-1 and J is TRBJ2-2; D is uncertain. V was trimmed by 7 bases and J by 0 bases, leaving 13 bases between them. The CDR3 spans 15 residues. In germline, CDR1 is SGHRS, CDR2 YFSETQ. CDR3 DNA sequence: TGCGCCAGCCGCGACTCCTACGCGAACACCGGGGAGCTGTTTTTT. It specifies CASRDSYANTGELFF.

The chain uses TRBV6-5 and TRBJ2-6; no firm D call. The ends were cut back, 4 bases at V and 5 bases at J, with 6 bases in the middle. The V gene's germline CDR1 is MNHEY and CDR2 SVGAGI. CDR3 length equals 13 residues. For the CDR3, the DNA is TGTGCCAGCAGTTCTGGATGGGCCAACGTCCTGACTTTC. Translating it yields CASSSGWANVLTF.

The chain has TRBV6-4 and TRBJ1-5; D call uncertain. CDR3 length: 13 residues. V was shortened by 3 bases and J by 1 base, with 4 bases between the two germline ends. Germline lookup yields CDR1 MRHNA and CDR2 SNTAGT. The CDR3 is CASSEWSNQPQHF. The CDR3 nucleotides read TGTGCCAGCAGTGAGTGGAGCAATCAGCCCCAGCATTTT.

The V gene is TRBV30, the J gene TRBJ2-2, with D maybe TRBD1 (6 bases). This CDR3 contains 14 residues. CDR1 GTSNPN and CDR2 SVGIG come from the germline V gene (reference sequence). V shed 3 bases and J shed 13 bases, with 21 bases lying between them. The CDR3 DNA is TGTGCCTGGAGCGCGGTAGGGGTCACCAGGGGGCTGTTTTTT. Its protein product is CAWSAVGVTRGLFF.

This clone was detected once. The rearrangement uses TRBV15 and TRBJ2-3; possibly TRBD1 for D (5 bases). With 1 base removed from V and 1 base from J, the gap between germline ends came to 12 bases. CDR1 is LNHNV, CDR2 YYDKDF, per germline (reference sequence). CDR3 size: 16 residues. CDR3 bases: TGTGCCACCAGCAGAGTTAGGGGCTGGGGCACAGATACGCAGTATTTT. Translated, it gives CATSRVRGWGTDTQYF.

This chain uses TRBV6-6 with TRBJ1-2; D uncertain. The CDR3 is 13 residues long. In germline, CDR1 is MNHNY, CDR2 SVGAGI (reference sequence). V was cut by 2 bases and J by 0 bases, with 4 bases left in between. CDR3 residues: CASSYKSNYGYTF. The CDR3, as DNA: TGTGCCAGCAGTTACAAATCTAACTATGGCTACACCTTC.

This clone was counted once. This sequence joins TRBV30 and TRBJ2-3; D unclear. This CDR3 region has 14 residues. Trimming removed 0 bases from V and 6 bases from J, with 13 bases in between. The V gene's germline CDR1 is GTSNPN and CDR2 SVGIG (reference sequence). The CDR3 is CAWSVPGSPDTQYF. In DNA form, the CDR3 reads TGTGCCTGGAGTGTACCCGGATCGCCCGATACGCAGTATTTT.

This clone has a single count. The chain combines TRBV6-5 with TRBJ2-7; the D gene is possibly TRBD1 (6 bases). Germline loops: CDR1 MNHEY, CDR2 SVGAGI. This CDR3 has 15 amino acids. The V and J ends lost 7 bases and 3 bases respectively, with 19 bases between them. The CDR3 DNA reads as TGTGCCAGCATTGGGGGCGTGCGAACCCTCTACGAGCAGTACTTC. This gives the protein CASIGGVRTLYEQYF.

The chain carries TRBV7-8 and TRBJ2-5, with D perhaps matching TRBD2 (6 bases). The germline V gene encodes CDR1 SGHVS and CDR2 FQNEAQ. The V and J ends lost 4 bases and 3 bases respectively, with 6 bases between them. The CDR3 extends over 12 amino acids. Here the CDR3 reads CASSWGEETQYF. CDR3 in DNA: TGTGCCAGCAGCTGGGGGGAAGAGACCCAGTACTTC.

The chain recombines TRBV2 with TRBJ2-5; possible D gene TRBD2, 6 bases. V gave up 1 base and J gave up 4 bases, with 13 bases separating them. From germline, CDR1 is SNHLY and CDR2 FYNNEI. CDR3 length: 15 amino acids. In DNA, the CDR3 is TGTGCCAGCAGTGAAGGCGGGCTAGCGTCAGAGACCCAGTACTTC. Protein product: CASSEGGLASETQYF.

This sequence joins TRBV30 and TRBJ2-1; 8 bases are a match to TRBD1. The ends lost 4 bases at V and 0 bases at J; junction bases unmatched: 8. The CDR3 sequence is 16 residues long. Germline assignment: CDR1 GTSNPN and CDR2 SVGIG (reference sequence). CDR3 DNA sequence: TGTGCCTGGACCCGATTGGGACAGGCCTCCTACAATGAGCAGTTCTTC. It encodes CAWTRLGQASYNEQFF.

The table lists this clone with a count of one. The CDR3 reads CAWSRGGLQGSYEQYF. The CDR3 DNA sequence: TGTGCCTGGAGTCGAGGGGGACTCCAGGGTAGCTACGAGCAGTACTTC. J is TRBJ2-7 and V is TRBV30; D may be TRBD1 or TRBD2 (6 bases each). Germline CDR1 is GTSNPN and CDR2 is SVGIG (reference sequence). This CDR3 has 16 amino acids. Trimming pared 2 bases from V and 3 bases from J, leaving 20 bases between. Full variable domain (remainder filled in from reference TRBV30 and TRBJ2-7): SQTIHQWPATLVQPVGSPLSLECTVEGTSNPNLYWYRQAAGRGLQLLFYSVGIGQISSEVPQNLSASRPQDRQFILSSKKLLLSDSGFYLCAWSRGGLQGSYEQYFGPGTRLTVT.

This chain uses TRBV9 with TRBJ2-2; D is uncertain. The ends were cut back, 1 base at V and 3 bases at J, with 4 bases in the middle. The CDR3 runs to 13 residues. The V gene's germline CDR1 is SGDLS and CDR2 YYNGEE. In DNA form, the CDR3 reads TGTGCCAGCAGCGTACTGTACACCGGGGAGCTGTTTTTT. Translation gives CASSVLYTGELFF.

The chain recombines TRBV28 with TRBJ2-7; TRBD2 might be the D (5 bases). V lost 2 bases and J lost 4, with 9 bases in between. Germline V gene sequence: CDR1 MDHEN, CDR2 SYDVKM. The CDR3 consists of 13 residues. CDR3 region: CASSLRGGYEQYF. The DNA for the CDR3 is TGTGCCAGCAGTTTACGGGGTGGATACGAGCAGTACTTC.

The chain recombines TRBV18 with TRBJ1-1; unclear D gene. Deletions cut 3 bases from V and 3 bases from J, with 14 bases between. CDR3 length equals 15 residues. Germline V lookup: CDR1 KGHSH, CDR2 LQKENI. Written as DNA, the CDR3 is TGTGCCAGCTCACCGCTCCAACGGGAGGACACTGAAGCTTTCTTT. As protein: CASSPLQREDTEAFF.

V is TRBV28 and J is TRBJ2-7; 8 bases line up with TRBD2. V shed 6 bases and J 4 bases; nucleotides not matched to a gene: 5. The CDR3 extends over 13 amino acids. The V gene's germline CDR1 is MDHEN and CDR2 SYDVKM. CDR3 coding DNA: TGTGCCAGCAGCCTTAGCGGGATTTACGAGCAGTACTTC. Translated, it gives CASSLSGIYEQYF.

V usage is TRBV4-3 and J usage is TRBJ2-7; D is possibly TRBD2 (5 bases). Deletions cut 0 bases from V and 7 bases from J, with 10 bases between. Germline V gene data show CDR1 as LGHNA and CDR2 as YSLEER. The CDR3 consists of 13 residues. CDR3 sequence reads: CASSQDVRREQYF. The CDR3 DNA reads as TGCGCCAGCAGCCAAGATGTGAGGAGGGAGCAGTACTTC.

The V call is TRBV19, the J call TRBJ2-1, with 11 bases matching TRBD2. The CDR3 extends over 15 amino acids. Germline V gene sequence: CDR1 LNHDA, CDR2 SQIVND (reference sequence). V gave up 6 bases and J gave up 6 bases; unmatched junction bases: 7. The CDR3 DNA sequence: TGTGCCAGTAGAACCGGGACTAGCGGATTCAATGAGCAGTTCTTC. Its translation: CASRTGTSGFNEQFF.

Regarding this clone: Compared with germline, one end of the junction differs, possibly owing to a read error. Other DNA sequences in the same sample also yield this CDR3. The chain combines TRBV11-2 with TRBJ1-1; weak D call: TRBD1 (5 bases). The CDR3 contains 16 residues. Germline V gene sequence: CDR1 SGHAT, CDR2 FQNNGV. CDR3 bases: TGTGCCAGCAGCTTAGAACCGGGACGGCGAAGAGCTGAGGCTTTCTTT. It encodes CASSLEPGRRRAEAFF.

The V gene is TRBV5-1, the J gene TRBJ1-5; no clear D gene. Germline CDR1 reads SGHRS; CDR2 reads YFSETQ. The CDR3 covers 12 residues. Between the trimmed V and J ends, which lost 8 bases and 3 bases, there was a span of 9 bases. The CDR3 coding sequence is TGCGCCAGGACCGGGAACAATCAGCCCCAGCATTTT. This codes for CARTGNNQPQHF.

V is TRBV6-6 and J is TRBJ1-4; D gene unclear. V lost 6 bases and J 7 bases, leaving 6 bases between the germline ends. Germline CDR1 is MNHNY and CDR2 is SVGAGI (reference sequence). CDR3 size: 11 residues. The CDR3 reads CASSLREKLFF. In DNA, the CDR3 is TGTGCCAGCAGCCTTCGTGAAAAACTGTTTTTT.

The genes are TRBV5-5 and TRBJ2-1; 9 bases align to TRBD2. V lost 4 bases to trimming and J lost 4 bases; unmatched junction nucleotides: 3. This CDR3 comprises 14 residues. Per the germline V gene, CDR1 is SGHKS and CDR2 is YYEKEE (reference sequence). CDR3 coding DNA: TGTGCCAGCAGCCGGACTAGCGAATACAATGAGCAGTTCTTC. This codes for CASSRTSEYNEQFF.